Below, one T cell receptor beta chain is given with its context. The entry originates in a study of control samples from healthy donors and cancer patients. Only in-frame clones appear in the TCRdb table, and some are missing; sequencing was by immunoSEQ multiplex PCR. Of 170,000 or so clones in the sample, just under 95% are singletons; the top ten hold 8.5%. V was cut by 1 base and J by 2 bases, with 9 bases left in between. Germline CDR1 reads MGHRA; CDR2 reads YSYEKL. The CDR3 length is 15 residues. The chain employs TRBV4-1 and TRBJ2-4, with D perhaps TRBD1 (6 bases). The sequencing input was blood. This receptor was identified in a woman aged 40 to 50 in good health. The CDR3 loop reads CASSQVGTTKNIQYF. CDR3 in DNA: TGCGCCAGCAGCCAAGTAGGGACAACCAAAAACATTCAGTACTTC.